The 14 T cell receptor beta chains below were found in one sample sequenced in a study of blood T cell repertoires in COVID-19. The assay was immunoSEQ multiplex PCR, and TCRdb's table has in-frame clones only and misses some. This repertoire shows fewer than 350,000 clones, about 90% found once; its top ten account for over 0.9%. The source material was PBMCs or T cells enriched from blood (not recorded which). These receptors all come from a woman between 25 and 40 years old who had been exposed to COVID-19.

The genes are TRBV7-8 and TRBJ1-1, with D perhaps TRBD1 (6 bases). Trimming took 2 bases from V and 7 from J, leaving 8 bases between them. CDR1 and CDR2 (germline): SGHVS, FQNEAQ. CDR3 size: 12 residues. The CDR3 protein is CASSLTGREAFF. In nucleotides, the CDR3 is TGTGCCAGCAGCTTAACAGGGCGTGAAGCTTTCTTT.

The chain employs TRBV11-3 and TRBJ1-5; D ambiguous. The CDR3 is made up of 15 amino acids. Deletions cut 2 bases from V and 2 bases from J, with 10 bases between. From germline, CDR1 is SGHNT and CDR2 YENEEA. The CDR3 loop reads CASSLSGQGNQPQHF. CDR3 in DNA: TGTGCCAGCAGCTTAAGTGGGCAGGGCAATCAGCCCCAGCATTTT.

The chain recombines TRBV3-1 (or the pseudogene TRBV3-2) with TRBJ1-1; a possible D gene is TRBD1 (5 bases). There are 14 residues in the CDR3. Trimming pared 4 bases from V and 2 bases from J, leaving 11 bases between. The germline CDR1 and CDR2 sequences are LGHDT and YNNKEL (reference sequence). Here the CDR3 reads CASSPVQGNTEAFF. CDR3 DNA sequence: TGTGCCAGCAGCCCCGTCCAGGGTAACACTGAAGCTTTCTTT.

V usage is TRBV6-5 and J usage is TRBJ1-1; D may be TRBD1 (5 bases). Germline CDR1 is MNHEY and CDR2 is SVGAGI. The CDR3 sequence is 14 residues long. V lost 2 bases and J lost 0, with 7 bases in between. The CDR3 here is CASSYIGVNTEAFF. The CDR3 region has the DNA TGTGCCAGCAGTTACATAGGGGTGAACACTGAAGCTTTCTTT.

This CDR3 is CASSLGTGVEKLFF. CDR3 nucleotide sequence: TGTGCCAGCAGCTTGGGGACAGGGGTGGAAAAACTGTTTTTT. V gene TRBV11-2 combines with J gene TRBJ1-4; 10 nucleotides agree with TRBD1. With V trimmed by 3 bases and J by 8 bases, 3 bases remained unmatched. The CDR3 has 14 residues. Germline V CDR1 and CDR2: SGHAT, FQNNGV. The complete variable domain, with remaining parts taken from reference TRBV11-2 and TRBJ1-4, reads EAGVAQSPRYKIIEKRQSVAFWCNPISGHATLYWYQQILGQGPKLLIQFQNNGVVDDSQLPKDRFSAERLKGVDSTLKIQPAKLEDSAVYLCASSLGTGVEKLFFGSGTQLSVL.

J is TRBJ2-1 and V is TRBV28; 12 bases map to TRBD2. Germline CDR1 and CDR2: MDHEN and SYDVKM. CDR3 length equals 15 residues. V lost 3 bases to trimming and J lost 6 bases; unmatched junction nucleotides: 3. CDR3 DNA: TGTGCCAGCAGTTTCACTAGCGGGAGGCTCAATGAGCAGTTCTTC. This sequence encodes CASSFTSGRLNEQFF.

The chain has TRBV29-1 and TRBJ2-7; weak D call: TRBD1 (5 bases). Germline V CDR1 and CDR2: SQVTM, ANQGSEA. Trimming stripped 0 bases from V and 2 bases from J, with 14 bases between. This CDR3 spans 15 amino acids. The CDR3 DNA reads TGCAGCGTTGAAGACCCGGACACGGCTACCTACGAGCAGTACTTC. Its translation: CSVEDPDTATYEQYF.

The rearrangement joins TRBV3-1 (or the pseudogene TRBV3-2) to TRBJ2-3, with TRBD2 as a possible D gene (5 bases). Germline V lookup: CDR1 LGHDT, CDR2 YNNKEL (reference sequence). CDR3 length: 14 amino acids. Deletions cut 8 bases from V and 2 bases from J, with 14 bases between. CDR3 in DNA: TGTGCCAGCGGTGAAGCGGTCCACACAGATACGCAGTATTTT. The encoded protein is CASGEAVHTDTQYF.

The chain couples TRBV7-9 to TRBJ1-1, with D perhaps matching TRBD1 (5 bases). The CDR3 extends over 12 amino acids. The ends were cut back, 7 bases at V and 5 bases at J, with 11 bases in the middle. Germline lookup yields CDR1 SEHNR and CDR2 FQNEAQ (reference sequence). This CDR3 reads CASNQGRTEAFF. CDR3 nucleotides: TGTGCCAGCAACCAGGGCCGGACTGAAGCTTTCTTT.

This clone has only one observation. The rearrangement uses TRBV5-1 and TRBJ2-7, with TRBD2 identical over 12 bases. The junction had 5 bases not matched to a gene; V was cut back by 4 bases and J by 0 bases. Germline V CDR1 and CDR2: SGHRS, YFSETQ. The CDR3 length is 16 residues. DNA of the CDR3: TGCGCCAGCAGCACGGGACTAGCGGGTTTCTCCTACGAGCAGTACTTC. It translates to CASSTGLAGFSYEQYF.

The chain's CDR3 is CASSSQGPSGNTIYF. The CDR3 DNA follows: TGTGCCAGCAGTTCTCAAGGACCTAGCGGAAACACCATATATTTT. The rearrangement links TRBV28 to TRBJ1-3; D not resolved. CDR1 and CDR2 (germline): MDHEN, SYDVKM. The V end was cut by 4 bases, the J end by 4 bases, with 14 bases between. The CDR3 loop spans 15 amino acids.

The genes are TRBV5-6 and TRBJ2-3; 16 bases match TRBD2. Trimming cost V 3 bases and J 4 bases; bases outside gene matches: 5. In germline, CDR1 is SGHDT, CDR2 YYEEEE. CDR3 length: 17 amino acids. The CDR3 sequence: CASSWGLAGGVPDTQYF. In DNA, the CDR3 is TGTGCCAGCAGCTGGGGACTAGCGGGAGGGGTCCCAGATACGCAGTATTTT.

The chain's CDR3 is CASSPQLGRASNYGYTF. The DNA of the CDR3 is TGTGCCAGCAGCCCACAGTTGGGCAGGGCCTCAAACTATGGCTACACCTTC. The chain employs TRBV3-1 (or the pseudogene TRBV3-2) and TRBJ1-2; a possible D gene is TRBD1 (5 bases). The V and J ends lost 4 bases and 2 bases respectively, with 20 bases between them. CDR1 is LGHDT, CDR2 YNNKEL, per germline (reference sequence). The CDR3 contains 17 residues.

The gene calls are TRBV18 and TRBJ2-1; 10 positions match TRBD2. Germline V lookup: CDR1 KGHSH, CDR2 LQKENI. This CDR3 comprises 18 residues. With V trimmed by 3 bases and J by 6 bases, 14 bases remained unmatched. CDR3 in DNA: TGTGCCAGCTCACCCCGTCTGGCTCTAGCGGGAGTCGGCAATGAGCAGTTCTTC. This codes for CASSPRLALAGVGNEQFF.